The 20 T cell receptor beta chains below all came from one sample that was sequenced in a study of control samples from healthy donors and cancer patients. Libraries were prepared by immunoSEQ multiplex PCR; TCRdb keeps only in-frame clonotypes and omits some of them. The profile covers more than 140,000 clones, with roughly 94% appearing a single time and around 13% taken by the ten largest. The sequenced material came from blood. The receptors were gathered from a middle-aged man in good health.

This clone has only one observation. V is TRBV28 and J is TRBJ2-5, with D hard to call. The CDR3 is 14 amino acids. Per germline, CDR1 MDHEN and CDR2 SYDVKM. V lost 2 bases to trimming and J lost 1 base, with 8 bases between them. Here the CDR3 reads CASSLSQFQETQYF. DNA of the CDR3: TGTGCCAGCAGTTTAAGTCAGTTCCAAGAGACCCAGTACTTC.

This sequence joins TRBV5-6 and TRBJ1-2; 8 bases agree with TRBD1. Trimming took 3 bases from V and 2 from J; bases not matched to a gene: 3. In germline, CDR1 is SGHDT, CDR2 YYEEEE. The length of the CDR3 is 14 residues. The CDR3 DNA follows: TGTGCCAGCAGCTATGGGACAGGAAACTATGGCTACACCTTC. It codes for CASSYGTGNYGYTF.

CDR3 residues: CASSLGGQGRRETQYF. The CDR3 DNA reads TGTGCCAGCAGCTTAGGGGGACAGGGGCGCCGGGAGACCCAGTACTTC. The chain recombines TRBV7-9 with TRBJ2-5; 10 bases map to TRBD1. J lost 5 bases, V lost 1 base, and 7 bases had no gene match. Germline V gene sequence: CDR1 SEHNR, CDR2 FQNEAQ (reference sequence). The CDR3 totals 16 residues.

This chain links TRBV6-5 with TRBJ2-7, with 8 bases lining up with TRBD1. The V gene end was trimmed by 6 bases and the J gene end by 2 bases; junction bases not matched to a gene: 9. CDR1 and CDR2 from the germline V gene are MNHEY and SVGAGI. This CDR3 region has 15 residues. The CDR3 loop reads CASSRDRQRTYEQYF. Here the CDR3 DNA reads TGTGCCAGCAGCCGGGACAGGCAACGAACCTACGAGCAGTACTTC.

The rearrangement links TRBV2 to TRBJ1-1, with D perhaps matching TRBD1 (6 bases). Between the trimmed V and J ends, which lost 4 bases and 4 bases, there was a span of 25 bases. The CDR3 is made up of 18 amino acids. Per germline, CDR1 SNHLY and CDR2 FYNNEI. The DNA for the CDR3 is TGTGCCAGCAGTGCCTGGGGGATGGGGGCGCGGACGGGCACTGAAGCTTTCTTT. This gives the protein CASSAWGMGARTGTEAFF.

The chain has TRBV5-4 and TRBJ2-2; D might be TRBD1 (7 bases). The CDR3 runs 17 residues. Germline V gene data show CDR1 as SGHNT and CDR2 as YYREEE (reference sequence). V was trimmed by 2 bases and J by 5 bases, leaving 19 bases between them. CDR3 residues: CASSFGGGGVRTGELFF. Written as DNA, the CDR3 is TGTGCCAGCAGCTTTGGTGGAGGGGGCGTTAGAACCGGGGAGCTGTTTTTT.

CDR3 amino acids: CSAGGRMNTEAFF. The CDR3 bases are TGCAGCGCCGGGGGACGGATGAACACTGAAGCTTTCTTT. This chain links TRBV29-1 with TRBJ1-1; weak D call: TRBD1 (5 bases). Per germline, CDR1 SQVTM and CDR2 ANQGSEA. This CDR3 has 13 amino acids. V dropped 7 bases and J dropped 0 bases, with 12 bases sitting between them.

The chain combines TRBV4-1 with TRBJ1-4, with 10 bases aligning to TRBD1. CDR1 MGHRA and CDR2 YSYEKL come from the germline V gene. Losses at the gene ends were 2 bases for V and 0 bases for J; bases not matched to a gene: 15. The CDR3 is 21 amino acids. CDR3 amino acids: CASSQPRQGARGATTNEKLFF. The CDR3 region has the DNA TGCGCCAGCAGCCAACCACGACAGGGGGCGCGGGGCGCGACAACTAATGAAAAACTGTTTTTT.

The chain joins TRBV5-1 to TRBJ2-3; 7 positions agree with TRBD2. CDR1 is SGHRS, CDR2 YFSETQ, per germline. V shed 4 bases and J 2 bases; nucleotides not matched to a gene: 16. The CDR3 consists of 18 residues. For the CDR3, the DNA is TGCGCCAGCAGCCGCACCTCTACTACTAGCGCCCTCACAGATACGCAGTATTTT. Amino acid sequence: CASSRTSTTSALTDTQYF.

The J gene is TRBJ1-4, the V gene TRBV9, with no clear D. The CDR3 has 14 amino acids. V lost 3 bases and J 0 bases, leaving 6 bases between the germline ends. The germline CDR1 and CDR2 sequences are SGDLS and YYNGEE. The chain's CDR3 is CASSGRATNEKLFF. The CDR3, as DNA: TGTGCCAGCAGCGGTCGGGCAACTAATGAAAAACTGTTTTTT.

The chain combines TRBV19 with TRBJ1-1; a possible D gene is TRBD1 (5 bases). The germline V gene encodes CDR1 LNHDA and CDR2 SQIVND (reference sequence). The CDR3 length is 10 residues. Trimming took 6 bases from V and 10 from J, leaving 9 bases between them. This CDR3 is CASRSGSAFF. DNA of the CDR3: TGTGCCAGTAGATCAGGGTCAGCTTTCTTT.

The chain combines TRBV5-8 with TRBJ2-5; a possible D gene is TRBD1 (6 bases). The CDR3 is made up of 14 amino acids. V was shortened by 4 bases and J by 3 bases, with 13 bases between the two germline ends. In germline, CDR1 is SGHTS, CDR2 YDEGEE. The DNA of the CDR3 is TGTGCCAGCAGCGAGGGACACACCGAAGAGACCCAGTACTTC. Translation gives CASSEGHTEETQYF.

About this clone: This CDR3 is also generated by other DNA sequences in the sample. The V call is TRBV12-3 or TRBV12-4, the J call TRBJ1-2; D gene unclear. Trimming pared 5 bases from V and 8 bases from J, leaving 12 bases between. The CDR3 extends over 12 amino acids. The CDR3 DNA is TGTGCCAGCAGTCTGGCCGGCGGAGGCTACACCTTC. Residues: CASSLAGGGYTF.

The CDR3 is CASSQGFSYNSPLHF. The CDR3, as DNA: TGCGCCAGCAGCCAAGGATTTAGCTATAATTCACCCCTCCACTTT. This rearrangement joins TRBV4-3 to TRBJ1-6; D remains unclear. Germline V gives CDR1 LGHNA, CDR2 YSLEER. The CDR3 length is 15 residues. V dropped 1 base and J dropped 3 bases, with 7 bases sitting between them.

V usage is TRBV18 and J usage is TRBJ1-3; no firm D call. The CDR3 contains 16 residues. Germline assignment: CDR1 KGHSH and CDR2 LQKENI. With 2 bases removed from V and 0 bases from J, the gap between germline ends came to 11 bases. The CDR3 DNA sequence: TGTGCCAGCTCACCAGTAGCAGATATCTCTGGAAACACCATATATTTT. Residues: CASSPVADISGNTIYF.

A single count supports this clone. The J gene is TRBJ2-2, the V gene TRBV6-6; 9 bases match TRBD1. CDR1 MNHNY and CDR2 SVGAGI come from the germline V gene (reference sequence). V was clipped by 8 bases and J by 1 base; unmatched bases: 8. The CDR3 has 16 residues. CDR3 nucleotide sequence: TGTGCCAGCGGTCTCGAGACAGGGGGGAACACCGGGGAGCTGTTTTTT. Translating gives CASGLETGGNTGELFF.

J is TRBJ2-5 and V is TRBV6-2 or TRBV6-3; 11 bases line up with TRBD2. The junction had 15 bases not matched to a gene; V was cut back by 0 bases and J by 0 bases. Germline V gives CDR1 MNHEY, CDR2 SVGEGT. This CDR3 region has 21 residues. CDR3 amino acids: CASSYSRWFGLTSGDQETQYF. Written as DNA, the CDR3 is TGTGCCAGCAGTTACTCGAGGTGGTTTGGGTTGACTAGCGGGGACCAAGAGACCCAGTACTTC.

CDR3 nucleotides: TGTGCCAGCAGTGGGGGCTCTTCCGGATCCAATCAGCCCCAGCATTTT. Its translation: CASSGGSSGSNQPQHF. The chain recombines TRBV3-1 (or the pseudogene TRBV3-2) with TRBJ1-5; tentative D call: TRBD1 (6 bases). The V gene's germline CDR1 is LGHDT and CDR2 YNNKEL (reference sequence). V was clipped by 6 bases and J by 3 bases, with 18 bases between them. This CDR3 is 16 amino acids long.

The chain recombines TRBV28 with TRBJ2-3; D uncertain. The CDR3 spans 11 residues. CDR1 and CDR2 from the germline V gene are MDHEN and SYDVKM. The V and J ends lost 6 bases and 3 bases respectively, with 4 bases between them. The CDR3 loop is CASRGTDTQYF. The CDR3 DNA reads as TGTGCCAGCAGGGGGACAGATACGCAGTATTTT.

This sequence joins TRBV7-9 and TRBJ2-2; D possibly uses TRBD1 or TRBD2 (5 bases each). Germline V CDR1 and CDR2: SEHNR, FQNEAQ (reference sequence). The V and J ends lost 5 bases and 5 bases respectively, with 15 bases between them. The CDR3 runs 15 residues. The CDR3 DNA follows: TGTGCCAGCAGCGAGGGGTCCGCCTTTACCGGGGAGCTGTTTTTT. As protein: CASSEGSAFTGELFF.